These 30 T cell receptor beta chains were sequenced from one sample in a study of cytomegalovirus exposure and HLA in healthy donors. The PCR contained 60 Vbeta and 13 Jbeta primers. Only in-frame clones appear in the TCRdb table, and some are missing; sequencing was by immunoSEQ multiplex PCR. The profile shows around 98,000 clones, roughly two thirds of them singletons. The sample comprised PBMCs. These TCRs come from a female donor in good health and CMV-seronegative.

The V and J genes are TRBV11-2 and TRBJ1-2, with 7 bases lining up with TRBD1. The CDR3 contains 14 residues. CDR1 is SGHAT and CDR2 is FQNNGV in the germline V gene. The V gene end was trimmed by 8 bases and the J gene end by 4 bases; junction bases not matched to a gene: 10. In nucleotides, the CDR3 is TGTGCCAGCTCGGAAGGGGGCCCTTTCTATGGCTACACCTTC. This encodes CASSEGGPFYGYTF.

This clone was found a few times. This chain connects TRBV28 to TRBJ1-5; D remains ambiguous. The germline V and J ends were trimmed by 6 bases and 8 bases, with 17 bases remaining between them. The CDR3 contains 14 residues. From germline, CDR1 is MDHEN and CDR2 SYDVKM. For the CDR3, the DNA is TGTGCCAGCAGCTACCCCGTGACGAGGGAGCCCCAGCATTTT. It yields the protein CASSYPVTREPQHF.

This clone was seen more than once but under ten times. The CDR3 here is CASSPSGGTYNEQFF. CDR3 nucleotide sequence: TGTGCCAGCAGCCCTAGCGGGGGGACCTACAATGAGCAGTTCTTC. This chain connects TRBV6-4 to TRBJ2-1, with 11 bases identical to TRBD2. This CDR3 has 15 residues. V was clipped by 6 bases and J by 2 bases; unmatched bases: 3. Germline lookup yields CDR1 MRHNA and CDR2 SNTAGT.

The chain couples TRBV28 to TRBJ1-1; D is ambiguous. Germline-derived CDR1 and CDR2 are MDHEN and SYDVKM. The CDR3 is 15 amino acids. Trimming removed 3 bases from V and 0 bases from J, with 11 bases in between. CDR3 bases: TGTGCCAGCAGTTTTGGTGGCAGTGTGAACACTGAAGCTTTCTTT. Translation: CASSFGGSVNTEAFF.

V gene TRBV29-1 combines with J gene TRBJ1-5; 8 bases are shared with TRBD1. This CDR3 contains 13 residues. V was clipped by 7 bases and J by 7 bases; unmatched bases: 9. Germline CDR1 is SQVTM and CDR2 is ANQGSEA. The CDR3 nucleotides read TGCAGCGCCGGACAGGGTAGTGGGCAGCCCCAGCATTTT. It is translated as CSAGQGSGQPQHF.

This chain joins TRBV19 and TRBJ2-3; 9 nucleotides line up with TRBD2. The V and J ends lost 5 bases and 1 base, in that order; junction bases with no gene match: 4. The CDR3 has 15 residues. Looked up from germline, CDR1 is LNHDA and CDR2 is SQIVND (reference sequence). The CDR3 sequence: CASSSSGEGTDTQYF. CDR3 coding DNA: TGTGCCAGTAGTTCTAGCGGGGAGGGCACAGATACGCAGTATTTT.

The rearrangement uses TRBV30 and TRBJ1-2, with TRBD1 matching 7 bases. The CDR3 contains 13 residues. Germline V lookup: CDR1 GTSNPN, CDR2 SVGIG (reference sequence). With 7 bases clipped from V and 1 base from J, the junction kept 6 bases outside the gene matches. CDR3 sequence: CASGQGVNYGYTF. CDR3 DNA: TGTGCCTCGGGGCAGGGGGTTAACTATGGCTACACCTTC.

This chain's CDR3 is CASSPPGQGNEKLFF. CDR3 in DNA: TGTGCCAGCAGTCCTCCGGGACAGGGGAATGAAAAACTGTTTTTT. The rearrangement uses TRBV28 and TRBJ1-4; 10 bases align to TRBD1. Trimming at V came to 5 bases and at J to 5 bases, leaving 5 bases not matched to a gene. This CDR3 spans 15 amino acids. The V gene's germline CDR1 is MDHEN and CDR2 SYDVKM.

The chain is built from TRBV30 and TRBJ2-3, with 12 bases identical to TRBD2. Germline loops: CDR1 GTSNPN, CDR2 SVGIG (reference sequence). V lost 7 bases and J lost 4; bases outside the gene matches: 6. The length of the CDR3 is 14 residues. The CDR3 DNA reads as TGTGCCTCCTCGACTAGCGGGGGTGCAGATACGCAGTATTTT. Protein product: CASSTSGGADTQYF.

This clone was seen more than once but under ten times. The J gene is TRBJ1-2, the V gene TRBV4-1; 7 nucleotides line up with TRBD1. CDR3 length: 15 amino acids. Per germline, CDR1 MGHRA and CDR2 YSYEKL. V lost 5 bases and J lost 3; bases outside the gene matches: 9. The CDR3 region has the DNA TGCGCCAGCAGCTTAGGCGACAGGGAGTACTATGGCTACACCTTC. This encodes CASSLGDREYYGYTF.

The chain joins TRBV19 to TRBJ2-7, with D tentatively TRBD2 (6 bases). V dropped 4 bases and J dropped 5 bases, with 9 bases sitting between them. Germline CDR1 LNHDA, CDR2 SQIVND (reference sequence). There are 12 residues in the CDR3. DNA of the CDR3: TGTGCCAGTAGTAGGGGGGAGAACGAGCAGTACTTC. Residues: CASSRGENEQYF. Full variable domain (outside the CDR3, taken from reference TRBV19 and TRBJ2-7): DGGITQSPKYLFRKEGQNVTLSCEQNLNHDAMYWYRQDPGQGLRLIYYSQIVNDFQKGDIAEGYSVSREKKESFPLTVTSAQKNPTAFYLCASSRGENEQYFGPGTRLTVT.

The chain links TRBV30 to TRBJ1-5; possible D gene TRBD1, 5 bases. V gave up 5 bases and J gave up 2 bases, with 10 bases separating them. The length of the CDR3 is 13 residues. Per the germline V gene, CDR1 is GTSNPN and CDR2 is SVGIG (reference sequence). Here the CDR3 reads CAWGRDGNQPQHF. Here the CDR3 DNA reads TGTGCCTGGGGCAGGGATGGCAATCAGCCCCAGCATTTT.

This clone was picked up one time. V gene TRBV23-1 combines with J gene TRBJ2-3, with 10 bases identical to TRBD2. TRBV23-1 is identified as an open reading frame with a role that is uncertain. V lost 6 bases and J lost 6; bases outside the gene matches: 9. CDR3 size: 15 residues. CDR3 in amino acids: CASRQELAGMDTQYF. The CDR3, as DNA: TGCGCCAGCAGACAGGAACTAGCGGGAATGGATACGCAGTATTTT.

This clone was recorded a few times. The chain carries TRBV30 and TRBJ1-2; 7 bases are shared with TRBD1. Germline-derived CDR1 and CDR2 are GTSNPN and SVGIG (reference sequence). There are 14 residues in the CDR3. J gave up 8 bases and V 0 bases, and 9 bases lay outside the gene matches. CDR3 sequence: CAWSVQGQGDGYTF. CDR3 bases: TGTGCCTGGAGTGTACAAGGGCAGGGGGACGGCTACACCTTC.

This chain links TRBV5-4 with TRBJ1-2; the D gene is possibly TRBD1 (5 bases). CDR3 length: 14 residues. V lost 2 bases and J 0 bases, leaving 8 bases between the germline ends. Germline CDR1 and CDR2: SGHNT and YYREEE (reference sequence). The CDR3 here is CASSFSRANYGYTF. The DNA for the CDR3 is TGTGCCAGCAGCTTCAGCAGGGCTAACTATGGCTACACCTTC.

The CDR3 region is CAWRRPDRGGTGELFF. The CDR3 DNA is TGTGCCTGGCGCCGCCCGGACAGGGGGGGGACCGGGGAGCTGTTTTTT. This sequence joins TRBV30 and TRBJ2-2; 10 bases map to TRBD1. Germline CDR1 GTSNPN, CDR2 SVGIG (reference sequence). The V gene end was trimmed by 5 bases and the J gene end by 5 bases; junction bases not matched to a gene: 11. This CDR3 is 16 amino acids long.

The chain is built from TRBV7-2 and TRBJ1-5, with D tentatively TRBD1 (5 bases). The CDR3 totals 15 residues. Per the germline V gene, CDR1 is SGHTA and CDR2 is FQGNSA. The germline V and J ends were trimmed by 4 bases and 2 bases, with 12 bases remaining between them. The CDR3 DNA is TGTGCCAGCAGCTCCGTACAGGCGCGCAATCAGCCCCAGCATTTT. It encodes CASSSVQARNQPQHF. Full variable domain (rest looked up from reference TRBV7-2 and TRBJ1-5): GAGVSQSPSNKVTEKGKDVELRCDPISGHTALYWYRQSLGQGLEFLIYFQGNSAPDKSGLPSDRFSAERTGGSVSTLTIQRTQQEDSAVYLCASSSVQARNQPQHFGDGTRLSIL.

This clone has just a few counts. This sequence joins TRBV5-4 and TRBJ1-2, with TRBD1 identical over 8 bases. This CDR3 contains 15 residues. Germline CDR1 is SGHNT and CDR2 is YYREEE (reference sequence). V lost 2 bases and J lost 3; bases outside the gene matches: 6. The CDR3 sequence: CASSFRSGGDYGYTF. CDR3 coding DNA: TGTGCCAGCAGCTTCAGATCAGGGGGCGACTATGGCTACACCTTC.

The chain combines TRBV11-3 with TRBJ2-3, with TRBD2 matching 9 bases. CDR1 SGHNT and CDR2 YENEEA come from the germline V gene. CDR3 length: 16 amino acids. The junction had 3 bases not matched to a gene; V was cut back by 2 bases and J by 0 bases. Written as DNA, the CDR3 is TGTGCCAGCAGCTTACGGACTAGCGCTAGCACAGATACGCAGTATTTT. Translation gives CASSLRTSASTDTQYF.

The chain recombines TRBV5-1 with TRBJ1-1, with D possibly being TRBD1 (5 bases). Looked up from germline, CDR1 is SGHRS and CDR2 is YFSETQ. CDR3 length: 14 amino acids. Trimming pared 3 bases from V and 3 bases from J, leaving 12 bases between. This CDR3 reads CASSSMGGDTEAFF. Here the CDR3 DNA reads TGCGCCAGCAGCTCCATGGGGGGGGACACTGAAGCTTTCTTT.

This chain uses TRBV25-1 with TRBJ2-5, with 9 bases matching TRBD1. The V gene's germline CDR1 is MGHDK and CDR2 SYGVNS. This CDR3 comprises 15 residues. J gave up 4 bases and V 3 bases, and 6 bases lay outside the gene matches. The CDR3 spells CASSDTGGWIETQYF. The CDR3 nucleotides are TGTGCCAGCAGTGACACAGGGGGCTGGATAGAGACCCAGTACTTC.

The chain has TRBV5-6 and TRBJ2-7; TRBD2 aligns across 8 bases. CDR3 length: 13 residues. The trim removed 3 bases at V and 4 bases at J, leaving 3 bases unmatched. Germline V gene data show CDR1 as SGHDT and CDR2 as YYEEEE. CDR3 protein: CASSSGLAYEQYF. The CDR3 DNA reads as TGTGCCAGCAGCTCCGGACTAGCTTACGAGCAGTACTTC.

The genes are TRBV5-1 and TRBJ1-3; D may be TRBD1 (5 bases). Germline V gene sequence: CDR1 SGHRS, CDR2 YFSETQ. This CDR3 contains 16 residues. With 7 bases removed from V and 0 bases from J, the gap between germline ends came to 17 bases. The CDR3 nucleotides are TGCGCCAGCTCAAGGGGAGGACAAATCTCTGGAAACACCATATATTTT. Protein sequence: CASSRGGQISGNTIYF.

The rearrangement uses TRBV6-1 and TRBJ2-3; D is possibly TRBD1 (5 bases). The CDR3 has 15 amino acids. The V gene's germline CDR1 is MNHNS and CDR2 SASEGT. V shed 9 bases and J shed 1 base, with 17 bases lying between them. The CDR3 loop reads CASVTWGRRTDTQYF. The CDR3 region has the DNA TGTGCCAGTGTCACTTGGGGCCGGCGCACAGATACGCAGTATTTT.

The chain recombines TRBV11-2 with TRBJ2-5; TRBD2 aligns across 9 bases. CDR3 length: 15 amino acids. Germline lookup yields CDR1 SGHAT and CDR2 FQNNGV. V was clipped by 5 bases and J by 5 bases; unmatched bases: 9. CDR3 nucleotides: TGTGCCAGCAGCCCTGGCCTAGCGGGAAAGGAGACCCAGTACTTC. It is translated as CASSPGLAGKETQYF.

The chain's CDR3 is CASSERFQGGYTF. CDR3 bases: TGTGCCAGCAGTGAAAGGTTTCAGGGTGGCTACACCTTC. The rearrangement joins TRBV2 to TRBJ1-2; D perhaps matches TRBD1 (5 bases). V gave up 2 bases and J gave up 7 bases, with 11 bases separating them. The length of the CDR3 is 13 residues. The germline V gene has CDR1 SNHLY and CDR2 FYNNEI.

The rearrangement uses TRBV27 and TRBJ2-1, with a weak D call TRBD1 (5 bases). The CDR3 is 13 amino acids. V shed 4 bases and J shed 3 bases, with 7 bases lying between them. Germline V gene data show CDR1 as MNHEY and CDR2 as SMNVEV (reference sequence). The CDR3: CASSSDIYNEQFF. CDR3 DNA: TGTGCCAGCAGTTCGGACATCTACAATGAGCAGTTCTTC.

This clone was seen more than once but under ten times. The CDR3, as DNA: TGTGCCAGCAGTGAAAGAGTAGGGGACAGGGGTAGAGCTTTCTTT. It is translated as CASSERVGDRGRAFF. The chain combines TRBV2 with TRBJ1-1; 10 nucleotides agree with TRBD1. Germline CDR1 SNHLY, CDR2 FYNNEI. This CDR3 has 15 residues. V shed 2 bases and J 10 bases; nucleotides not matched to a gene: 10.

This CDR3 is CASSLAGGRIYEQYF. CDR3 nucleotide sequence: TGTGCCAGCAGTCTAGCGGGGGGCCGTATTTACGAGCAGTACTTC. The J gene is TRBJ2-7, the V gene TRBV6-5; 11 nucleotides match TRBD2. Germline assignment: CDR1 MNHEY and CDR2 SVGAGI. V trimming: 5 bases; J trimming: 4 bases; junction bases outside the gene matches: 7. This CDR3 contains 15 residues.

This clone occurred a few times. This sequence joins TRBV9 and TRBJ1-1; D might be TRBD1 (6 bases). This CDR3 has 15 amino acids. Germline-derived CDR1 and CDR2 are SGDLS and YYNGEE. V gave up 4 bases and J gave up 4 bases, with 17 bases separating them. The CDR3 region is CASSPRRGGGTEAFF. The CDR3 DNA sequence: TGTGCCAGCAGCCCCCGGAGGGGAGGGGGCACTGAAGCTTTCTTT. Variable domain in full (rest from reference TRBV9 and TRBJ1-1): DSGVTQTPKHLITATGQRVTLRCSPRSGDLSVYWYQQSLDQGLQFLIQYYNGEERAKGNILERFSAQQFPDLHSELNLSSLELGDSALYFCASSPRRGGGTEAFFGQGTRLTVV.